This passage covers 25 T cell receptor beta chains from one sample sequenced in a study of T cell responses to AZD1222 COVID-19 vaccine. Sequencing used immunoSEQ multiplex PCR; TCRdb keeps in-frame clones, though not all of them. The sample holds roughly 120,000 clones, roughly 91% seen once. This sample comprised peripheral blood, obtained 28 days after the second AZD1222 dose. The receptors originated from an adult who received the AZD1222 COVID-19 vaccine.

As DNA, the CDR3 is TGTGCCAGCAGCTTGGGGGCGAGTACTGAAGCTTTCTTT. Amino acid sequence: CASSLGASTEAFF. The V call is TRBV7-3, the J call TRBJ1-1; possible D gene TRBD1, 6 bases. Trimming cost V 3 bases and J 5 bases, with 10 bases left between them. CDR1 and CDR2 (germline): SGHTA, FQGTGA. This CDR3 region has 13 residues. Filled out from reference TRBV7-3 and TRBJ1-1, the complete variable domain reads GAGVSQTPSNKVTEKGKYVELRCDPISGHTALYWYRQSLGQGPEFLIYFQGTGAADDSGLPNDRFFAVRPEGSVSTLKIQRTERGDSAVYLCASSLGASTEAFFGQGTRLTVV.

This clone was counted once. CDR3 in DNA: TGTGCCAGCAGCCAAGTTGGGGCATCACACCACACCTTC. Its translation is CASSQVGASHHTF. The chain joins TRBV14 to TRBJ1-2; D perhaps matches TRBD1 (5 bases). CDR1 is SGHDN, CDR2 FVKESK, per germline. The CDR3 loop spans 13 amino acids. Trimming took off 1 base at V and 12 bases at J, with 15 bases between the two ends.

The genes are TRBV9 and TRBJ2-2; D not resolved. With 3 bases removed from V and 2 bases from J, the gap between germline ends came to 8 bases. The CDR3 has 14 residues. Germline CDR1 SGDLS, CDR2 YYNGEE. The CDR3 nucleotides are TGTGCCAGCAGCGCGAGTTTTAACACCGGGGAGCTGTTTTTT. This gives the protein CASSASFNTGELFF.

V and J are TRBV5-4 and TRBJ2-5; 10 bases are shared with TRBD2. Germline CDR1 and CDR2: SGHNT and YYREEE (reference sequence). With 4 bases clipped from V and 5 bases from J, the junction kept 8 bases outside the gene matches. This CDR3 spans 15 amino acids. Here the CDR3 reads CASSAAGGPLETQYF. In DNA, the CDR3 is TGTGCCAGCAGCGCAGCGGGGGGGCCCTTGGAGACCCAGTACTTC.

V is TRBV10-3 and J is TRBJ1-4; D gene uncertain. Germline V lookup: CDR1 ENHRY, CDR2 SYGVKD. This CDR3 has 14 residues. Deletions cut 3 bases from V and 7 bases from J, with 12 bases between. CDR3 DNA: TGTGCCATCAGTGACCGAGCGCCAGTTGAAAAACTGTTTTTT. As protein: CAISDRAPVEKLFF.

The chain recombines TRBV7-9 with TRBJ2-1; 16 nucleotides align to TRBD2. The germline gives CDR1 SEHNR, CDR2 FQNEAQ (reference sequence). Losses at the gene ends were 0 bases for V and 3 bases for J; bases not matched to a gene: 5. The CDR3 is 19 amino acids. CDR3 in DNA: TGTGCCAGCAGCTTAGCCGGGACTAGCGGGAGGGCCGTCTACAATGAGCAGTTCTTC. Translation: CASSLAGTSGRAVYNEQFF.

For this clone: The conserved closing phenylalanine or tryptophan is absent in this CDR3, likely reflecting a read error. No DNA is shown, since the ends of the CDR3 on it are uncertain; the CDR3 is the one TCRdb lists. The chain employs TRBV21-1 and TRBJ2-3; the table calls TRBD1, which could not be checked here. TRBV21-1 is labeled a pseudogene. The CDR3 is 12 amino acids long, termini counted. CDR3 loop: CASTAPGQVRVV.

CDR3 residues: CATRSWDEQFF. In DNA, the CDR3 is TGTGCCACCCGGAGTTGGGATGAGCAGTTCTTC. V gene TRBV6-5 combines with J gene TRBJ2-1; D is unresolved. Germline CDR1 reads MNHEY; CDR2 reads SVGAGI. The V and J ends lost 10 bases and 8 bases respectively, with 12 bases between them. This CDR3 has 11 residues.

This chain uses TRBV7-2 with TRBJ1-1; maybe TRBD1 (5 bases). The CDR3 runs to 14 residues. Trimming removed 0 bases at V and 5 bases at J, with 10 bases between. Per the germline V gene, CDR1 is SGHTA and CDR2 is FQGNSA. The CDR3 protein is CASSLAGVGTEAFF. CDR3 nucleotide sequence: TGTGCCAGCAGCTTAGCAGGGGTTGGTACTGAAGCTTTCTTT.

V is TRBV2 and J is TRBJ1-5; 10 bases are a match to TRBD1. J gave up 5 bases and V 6 bases, and 7 bases lay outside the gene matches. Germline V lookup: CDR1 SNHLY, CDR2 FYNNEI. The CDR3 extends over 15 amino acids. In DNA, the CDR3 is TGTGCCAGCAGGGGACAGGGGTTCAGAGATCAGCCCCAGCATTTT. This translates into CASRGQGFRDQPQHF.

V usage is TRBV3-1 (or the pseudogene TRBV3-2) and J usage is TRBJ2-6; D remains unclear. The CDR3 is 15 amino acids. Germline values: CDR1 LGHDT, CDR2 YNNKEL (reference sequence). V lost 3 bases and J 3 bases, leaving 9 bases between the germline ends. For the CDR3, the DNA is TGTGCCAGCAGCCACAAGCAAGGTGGGGCCAACGTCCTGACTTTC. As protein: CASSHKQGGANVLTF.

The chain couples TRBV15 to TRBJ2-2; 7 bases align to TRBD2. Losses at the gene ends were 1 base for V and 4 bases for J; bases not matched to a gene: 0. This CDR3 spans 14 amino acids. Looked up from germline, CDR1 is LNHNV and CDR2 is YYDKDF (reference sequence). The CDR3 DNA reads as TGTGCCACCAGCAGAGGGGGGGGCACCGGGGAGCTGTTTTTT. This gives the protein CATSRGGGTGELFF.

The chain has TRBV6-5 and TRBJ2-2; the D gene is possibly TRBD2 (5 bases). The germline V and J ends were trimmed by 6 bases and 3 bases, with 14 bases remaining between them. Germline V gene lookup returns CDR1 MNHEY and CDR2 SVGAGI. The CDR3 extends over 15 amino acids. The CDR3 DNA reads TGTGCCAGCAGGGGAGTAGCCTGGGACACCGGGGAGCTGTTTTTT. This gives the protein CASRGVAWDTGELFF.

The V and J genes are TRBV11-2 and TRBJ2-3, with TRBD1 matching over 7 bases. The V gene end was trimmed by 3 bases and the J gene end by 2 bases; junction bases not matched to a gene: 5. The germline CDR1 and CDR2 sequences are SGHAT and FQNNGV. The CDR3 consists of 15 residues. For the CDR3, the DNA is TGTGCCAGCAGCTTGAACAGGGGAATCACAGATACGCAGTATTTT. Protein product: CASSLNRGITDTQYF.

This chain connects TRBV9 to TRBJ2-3, with D possibly being TRBD1 (5 bases). CDR1 and CDR2 (germline): SGDLS, YYNGEE. Trimming shortened V by 0 bases and J by 10 bases, and 12 bases separated the two germline ends. The CDR3 is 13 residues long. CDR3 nucleotide sequence: TGTGCCAGCAGCGTAGAACCAGGGCCATCGCAGTATTTT. Translating it yields CASSVEPGPSQYF.

This clone was seen just once. The sample contains more than one DNA sequence encoding this CDR3. The CDR3 loop is CASSLDGETQYF. The CDR3 coding sequence is TGTGCCAGCAGCTTAGACGGGGAGACCCAGTACTTC. The chain combines TRBV11-3 with TRBJ2-5; unclear D gene. Germline CDR1 and CDR2: SGHNT and YENEEA. Trimming left V 0 bases short and J 5 bases short, with 4 bases between. The CDR3 runs 12 residues.

Regarding this clone: At one end the junction does not follow the germline gene, possibly because of a read error. Other DNA sequences of this sample code for an identical CDR3. This chain links TRBV10-2 with TRBJ2-2; 9 bases are shared with TRBD2. CDR3 length equals 16 residues. CDR1 WSHSY and CDR2 SAAADI come from the germline V gene. The CDR3 region is CASSDPRAGGTGELFF. The CDR3 DNA reads TGCGCCAGTAGTGATCCAAGAGCGGGGGGCACCGGGGAGCTGTTTTTT.

This clone was recorded only once. V is TRBV27 and J is TRBJ2-3, with D unresolved. The CDR3 is 15 residues long. V lost 3 bases to trimming and J lost 3 bases, with 13 bases between them. Germline lookup yields CDR1 MNHEY and CDR2 SMNVEV (reference sequence). DNA for the CDR3: TGTGCCAGCAGTTTCCCGAAGAATGGTACAGATACGCAGTATTTT. This sequence encodes CASSFPKNGTDTQYF.

This rearrangement joins TRBV4-3 to TRBJ2-5; 9 nucleotides match TRBD1. The germline V gene encodes CDR1 LGHNA and CDR2 YSLEER. The J segment lost 5 bases and the V segment lost 6 bases, leaving 7 bases of the junction unmatched. This CDR3 spans 14 amino acids. The DNA of the CDR3 is TGCGCCAGCAGTCCGGGACAGGGTTACGAGACCCAGTACTTC. Its protein product is CASSPGQGYETQYF.

This clone appeared once. The chain combines TRBV5-1 with TRBJ1-2; 9 bases fit TRBD1. After removal of 3 bases from V and 3 bases from J, the junction contained 12 bases not matched to a gene. The CDR3 runs 17 residues. Looked up from germline, CDR1 is SGHRS and CDR2 is YFSETQ. CDR3 in amino acids: CASSSGQGSPPDYGYTF. DNA of the CDR3: TGCGCCAGCAGCTCGGGACAGGGAAGCCCACCCGACTATGGCTACACCTTC.

The rearrangement joins TRBV2 to TRBJ1-1; 7 bases map to TRBD1. Germline V gene lookup returns CDR1 SNHLY and CDR2 FYNNEI. V was pared by 5 bases and J by 4 bases, with 4 bases of the junction left unmatched. This CDR3 has 13 amino acids. Here the CDR3 reads CASSPGGSTEAFF. The CDR3 bases are TGTGCCAGCAGTCCAGGGGGTTCCACTGAAGCTTTCTTT. The full variable domain, with the rest looked up from reference TRBV2 and TRBJ1-1, is EPEVTQTPSHQVTQMGQEVILRCVPISNHLYFYWYRQILGQKVEFLVSFYNNEISEKSEIFDDQFSVERPDGSNFTLKIRSTKLEDSAMYFCASSPGGSTEAFFGQGTRLTVV.

V usage is TRBV2 and J usage is TRBJ2-1; 13 positions agree with TRBD2. The CDR3 length is 15 residues. Trimming cost V 5 bases and J 8 bases; bases outside gene matches: 6. Germline assignment: CDR1 SNHLY and CDR2 FYNNEI. CDR3 in amino acids: CASSQTSGRAYEQFF. For the CDR3, the DNA is TGTGCCAGCAGTCAAACTAGCGGGAGGGCTTATGAGCAGTTCTTC.

Here the CDR3 DNA reads TGTGCCAGCAGTGATCGGTATTCTAGCACAGATACGCAGTATTTT. Protein sequence: CASSDRYSSTDTQYF. The chain is built from TRBV2 and TRBJ2-3; D remains ambiguous. The CDR3 is 15 amino acids. V was shortened by 3 bases and J by 0 bases, with 10 bases between the two germline ends. The V gene's germline CDR1 is SNHLY and CDR2 FYNNEI.

CDR3 loop: CASSLERNEQFF. The DNA of the CDR3 is TGTGCCAGCAGCTTAGAGAGGAATGAGCAGTTCTTC. The chain has TRBV7-2 and TRBJ2-1; D gene ambiguous. Germline CDR1 and CDR2: SGHTA and FQGNSA. This CDR3 contains 12 residues. V was shortened by 1 base and J by 7 bases, with 5 bases between the two germline ends.

J is TRBJ2-7 and V is TRBV5-1, with no clear D. V lost 0 bases and J lost 1, with 11 bases in between. This CDR3 is built from 15 residues. Germline-derived CDR1 and CDR2 are SGHRS and YFSETQ. CDR3 residues: CASSLGSLGSYEQYF. For the CDR3, the DNA is TGCGCCAGCAGCTTGGGTTCCCTCGGTTCCTACGAGCAGTACTTC.